This TCR beta chain was identified during a study of beta chain features in type 1 diabetes. This clone was seen more than once but under ten times. What it binds is not known. Sorted CD4+ subsets: naive, central memory, regulatory, stem cell-like memory (CD45RO/CCR7/CD25/CD127/CD95/CD27 panel). The study's findings and limits: Cells carrying high TCR expression could end up over-represented when cDNA is sequenced. Amplification by PCR could prefer shorter templates, with the same effect in patients and controls.

Reverse transcription of all isolated RNA meant that expressed TCRB transcripts were sequenced. Assay used: immunoSEQ multiplex PCR; TCRdb lists only in-frame clones, some missing. The sample shows roughly 250,000 clones, over 8.5% of them seen only once. Germline V CDR1 and CDR2: SEHNR, FQNEAQ (reference sequence). The ends lost 5 bases at V and 1 base at J; junction bases unmatched: 6. The CDR3 is made up of 15 amino acids. This clonotype was sampled from a woman between 18 and 29 years old in good health. The sequenced material came from naive CD4+ T cells from blood. J is TRBJ2-3 and V is TRBV7-9; 7 bases line up with TRBD1. The CDR3 sequence is CASSNRDSRTDTQYF. The CDR3 DNA reads as TGTGCCAGCAGCAACCGGGACAGCCGCACAGATACGCAGTATTTT.